Below, 24 T cell receptor beta chains from the same sample are listed, as sequenced in a study of T cells in Graves' hyperthyroidism and ophthalmopathy. Amplified regions were TCR beta CDR3 sequences from RNA transcripts. First-round RT-PCR with HTBI primers amplified the TCR CDR3 region. Via MiXCR, TCRdb re-called the multiplex PCR reads, giving one row per CDR3 protein. The sample lists around 520,000 distinct CDR3 sequences; less than 25% were seen once. The sequenced sample consisted of blood. These TCRs come from a woman aged 30 to 39 with Graves' ophthalmopathy.

For this clonotype: Just one base apart from a much larger clone, this may be a read error. The chain is built from TRBV11-2 and TRBJ2-5, with TRBD1 matching 8 bases. The J segment lost 2 bases and the V segment lost 3 bases, leaving 11 bases of the junction unmatched. CDR1 is SGHAT, CDR2 FQNNGV, per germline. The CDR3 has 17 residues. CDR3 protein: CASSFNGQGGVQETQYF. The CDR3 nucleotides are TGTGCCAGCAGCTTTAATGGACAGGGAGGAGTTCAAGAGACCCAGTACTTC. Full variable domain (remainder filled in from reference TRBV11-2 and TRBJ2-5): EAGVAQSPRYKIIEKRQSVAFWCNPISGHATLYWYQQILGQGPKLLIQFQNNGVVDDSQLPKDRFSAERLKGVDSTLKIQPAKLEDSAVYLCASSFNGQGGVQETQYFGPGTRLLVL.

This clonotype was seen ten or more times. V gene TRBV13 combines with J gene TRBJ2-7; the match to TRBD1 covers 7 bases. Trimming at V came to 3 bases and at J to 1 base, leaving 6 bases not matched to a gene. The CDR3 runs to 15 residues. Per germline, CDR1 PRHDT and CDR2 FYEKMQ (reference sequence). The CDR3 sequence: CASSFFGTDSYEQYF. The DNA of the CDR3 is TGTGCCAGCAGCTTCTTCGGGACAGATTCCTACGAGCAGTACTTC.

In this sample, this clonotype turned up many times. The chain combines TRBV6-2 or TRBV6-3 with TRBJ1-1, with D tentatively TRBD1 (5 bases). Germline V gene sequence: CDR1 MNHEY, CDR2 SVGEGT. V lost 4 bases, J lost 0 bases, and 12 bases lay in between. The CDR3 totals 15 residues. CDR3 protein: CASSSLRGMNTEAFF. The CDR3 DNA is TGTGCCAGCAGTTCCCTGAGGGGAATGAACACTGAAGCTTTCTTT.

The CDR3 sequence: CASSYPGTGGFYGYTF. The CDR3 region has the DNA TGTGCCAGCAGTTACCCCGGGACAGGGGGCTTCTATGGCTACACCTTC. This chain connects TRBV6-5 to TRBJ1-2; 12 bases align to TRBD1. CDR3 length equals 16 residues. V was clipped by 2 bases and J by 4 bases; unmatched bases: 5. Germline V gene data show CDR1 as MNHEY and CDR2 as SVGAGI.

This clonotype was counted only a few times. J is TRBJ2-7 and V is TRBV2; the match to TRBD1 covers 8 bases. CDR1 is SNHLY, CDR2 FYNNEI, per germline. V was pared by 7 bases and J by 3 bases, with 8 bases of the junction left unmatched. This CDR3 region has 14 residues. CDR3 DNA sequence: TGTGCCAGCAAAGAACAGGGGGTCGTCTACGAGCAGTACTTC. Protein sequence: CASKEQGVVYEQYF.

In this sample, this clonotype turned up many times. A single base separates this from a much larger clone, so it may be a read error. The chain is built from TRBV6-1 and TRBJ1-1, with D tentatively TRBD1 (6 bases). The CDR3 spans 14 residues. CDR1 is MNHNS and CDR2 is SASEGT in the germline V gene. This CDR3 is CVSSEAARGLKAFF. Written as DNA, the CDR3 is TGTGTCAGCAGTGAAGCTGCCAGGGGACTGAAAGCTTTCTTT.

This clonotype has a count of ten or more. The chain employs TRBV20-1 and TRBJ2-5; 9 bases fit TRBD1. The germline V gene encodes CDR1 DFQATT and CDR2 SNEGSKA (reference sequence). The CDR3 totals 14 residues. Trimming at V came to 6 bases and at J to 5 bases, leaving 10 bases not matched to a gene. The CDR3 spells CSAPGQGLQETQYF. CDR3 nucleotide sequence: TGCAGTGCGCCGGGACAGGGATTACAGGAGACCCAGTACTTC.

This clonotype was observed at least ten times. The genes are TRBV9 and TRBJ2-7; unclear D gene. Germline values: CDR1 SGDLS, CDR2 YYNGEE. V gave up 0 bases and J gave up 2 bases, with 12 bases separating them. The CDR3 contains 15 residues. The DNA for the CDR3 is TGTGCCAGCAGCGTAGAACCGGACGGAACCTACGAGCAGTACTTC. Protein sequence: CASSVEPDGTYEQYF.

V is TRBV7-2 and J is TRBJ2-7; 8 bases match TRBD2. J lost 7 bases, V lost 5 bases, and 10 bases had no gene match. The CDR3 is 14 residues long. Per germline, CDR1 SGHTA and CDR2 FQGNSA. Here the CDR3 reads CASSPYSGMGEQYF. CDR3 coding DNA: TGTGCCAGCAGCCCCTATAGCGGGATGGGGGAGCAGTACTTC.

This clonotype was found many times. The chain is built from TRBV27 and TRBJ1-5; a weak D match, TRBD1 (5 bases). From germline, CDR1 is MNHEY and CDR2 SMNVEV (reference sequence). The CDR3 contains 14 residues. Trimming pared 5 bases from V and 3 bases from J, leaving 11 bases between. CDR3 coding DNA: TGTGCCAGCAGTCCCCAGGGCTACAATCAGCCCCAGCATTTT. Protein sequence: CASSPQGYNQPQHF.

The rearrangement joins TRBV3-1 to TRBJ2-2, with a weak D call TRBD2 (7 bases). There are 15 residues in the CDR3. Per the germline V gene, CDR1 is LGHDT and CDR2 is YNNKEL (reference sequence). Trimming cost V 4 bases and J 3 bases, with 12 bases left between them. CDR3: CASSPLGGHTGELFF. In DNA form, the CDR3 reads TGTGCCAGCAGCCCTTTGGGGGGGCACACCGGGGAGCTGTTTTTT.

This clonotype has at least ten counts. This rearrangement joins TRBV3-1 to TRBJ1-2, with 9 bases identical to TRBD1. Trimming at V came to 3 bases and at J to 6 bases, leaving 5 bases not matched to a gene. The germline CDR1 and CDR2 sequences are LGHDT and YNNKEL (reference sequence). The CDR3 length is 14 residues. CDR3 residues: CASSHLQGADGYTF. The CDR3 DNA reads TGTGCCAGCAGCCACCTACAGGGGGCGGATGGCTACACCTTC.

The V and J genes are TRBV6-1 and TRBJ1-2, with no clear D. The CDR3 length is 14 residues. Looked up from germline, CDR1 is MNHNS and CDR2 is SASEGT. Trimming took 0 bases from V and 4 from J, leaving 9 bases between them. The CDR3 DNA is TGTGCCAGCAGTGAAGCGCGGAGATCCTATGGCTACACCTTC. This translates into CASSEARRSYGYTF.

This clonotype was observed many times. J is TRBJ1-5 and V is TRBV6-5; TRBD1 matches 7 bases. The V and J ends lost 6 bases and 4 bases, in that order; junction bases with no gene match: 3. CDR1 and CDR2 from the germline V gene are MNHEY and SVGAGI. The CDR3 sequence is 13 residues long. The DNA for the CDR3 is TGTGCCAGCAGGACAGGGTTAAATCAGCCCCAGCATTTT. Its translation: CASRTGLNQPQHF.

The V call is TRBV3-1, the J call TRBJ1-2; D remains ambiguous. Germline assignment: CDR1 LGHDT and CDR2 YNNKEL (reference sequence). The CDR3 totals 13 residues. Trimming shortened V by 1 base and J by 8 bases, and 11 bases separated the two germline ends. This CDR3 reads CASSQVNGEGYTF. In nucleotides, the CDR3 is TGTGCCAGCAGCCAAGTAAACGGCGAGGGCTACACCTTC.

This clonotype was observed many times. The rearrangement links TRBV10-3 to TRBJ2-7; 13 nucleotides match TRBD2. Trimming removed 8 bases from V and 3 bases from J; junction bases left unmatched: 4. Germline CDR1 reads ENHRY; CDR2 reads SYGVKD. This CDR3 spans 14 amino acids. The CDR3 here is CAIGRTSGGYEQYF. CDR3 DNA sequence: TGTGCCATCGGACGGACTAGCGGGGGCTACGAGCAGTACTTC.

This clonotype was counted many times. The chain carries TRBV12-3 or TRBV12-4 and TRBJ1-1; D remains unclear. V lost 3 bases and J lost 5, with 13 bases in between. The CDR3 has 14 residues. CDR3 coding DNA: TGTGCCAGCAGTTTTCTACAAACGGCTACTGAAGCTTTCTTT. Its translation is CASSFLQTATEAFF.

V usage is TRBV4-1 and J usage is TRBJ1-2; no firm D call. CDR1 is MGHRA, CDR2 YSYEKL, per germline. The CDR3 length is 13 residues. Deletions cut 2 bases from V and 7 bases from J, with 11 bases between. CDR3 in DNA: TGCGCCAGCAGCCAAATCGGGGTGGCTGGCTACACCTTC. It yields the protein CASSQIGVAGYTF.

In its sample, this clonotype was seen many times. The rearrangement links TRBV6-1 to TRBJ2-5; D is perhaps TRBD1 or TRBD2 (6 bases each). This CDR3 comprises 14 residues. Trimming stripped 4 bases from V and 4 bases from J, with 13 bases between. Germline V gene sequence: CDR1 MNHNS, CDR2 SASEGT. The CDR3 sequence is CASSGAGHGETQYF. The CDR3, as DNA: TGTGCCAGCAGTGGGGCGGGACACGGAGAGACCCAGTACTTC.

The J gene is TRBJ2-7, the V gene TRBV11-2; 11 nucleotides align to TRBD1. J was trimmed by 4 bases and V by 5 bases; bases with no gene match: 16. Germline-derived CDR1 and CDR2 are SGHAT and FQNNGV. CDR3 length equals 18 residues. CDR3: CASSPLDRGRGRAYEQYF. The CDR3, as DNA: TGTGCCAGCAGCCCCTTGGACAGGGGGCGCGGACGAGCTTACGAGCAGTACTTC.

Many counts were recorded for this clonotype. This chain links TRBV6-1 with TRBJ2-5, with 7 bases fitting TRBD1. Germline V gene lookup returns CDR1 MNHNS and CDR2 SASEGT. The CDR3 covers 13 residues. Trimming took 8 bases from V and 1 from J; bases not matched to a gene: 4. The DNA of the CDR3 is TGTGCCAGCCAAGGACAGGCCCAAGAGACCCAGTACTTC. It translates to CASQGQAQETQYF.

Here the CDR3 DNA reads TGTGCCAGCAGCCAGCCTCGTGGCGGGGGGGCTGAGACCCAGTACTTC. Translated: CASSQPRGGGAETQYF. The chain has TRBV7-6 and TRBJ2-5; 9 nucleotides agree with TRBD2. The CDR3 totals 16 residues. The V gene end was trimmed by 5 bases and the J gene end by 5 bases; junction bases not matched to a gene: 12. The germline V gene encodes CDR1 SGHVS and CDR2 FNYEAQ.

The chain uses TRBV25-1 and TRBJ1-2; D is uncertain. Germline assignment: CDR1 MGHDK and CDR2 SYGVNS. The CDR3 has 12 amino acids. Deletions cut 1 base from V and 8 bases from J, with 8 bases between. In nucleotides, the CDR3 is TGTGCCAGCAGTGAATTGGAGGGAGGCTACACCTTC. Translated, it gives CASSELEGGYTF.

A few counts support this clonotype. V usage is TRBV6-5 and J usage is TRBJ1-2; 8 bases align to TRBD1. V lost 0 bases, J lost 8 bases, and 14 bases stayed unmatched. From germline, CDR1 is MNHEY and CDR2 SVGAGI. The CDR3 covers 17 residues. CDR3 nucleotides: TGTGCCAGCAGTTACTCAGGGAGGGACAGGAATTTCGGCGGCTACACCTTC. Translating it yields CASSYSGRDRNFGGYTF.